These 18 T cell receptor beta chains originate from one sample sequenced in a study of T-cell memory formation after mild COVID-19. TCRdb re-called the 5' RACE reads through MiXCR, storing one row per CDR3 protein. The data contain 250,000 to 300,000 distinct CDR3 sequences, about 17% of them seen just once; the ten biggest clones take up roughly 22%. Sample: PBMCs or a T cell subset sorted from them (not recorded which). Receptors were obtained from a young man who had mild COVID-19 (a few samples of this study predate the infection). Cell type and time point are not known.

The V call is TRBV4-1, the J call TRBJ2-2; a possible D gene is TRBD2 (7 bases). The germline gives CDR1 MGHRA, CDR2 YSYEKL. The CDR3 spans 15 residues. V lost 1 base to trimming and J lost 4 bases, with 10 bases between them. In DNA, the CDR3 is TGCGCCAGCAGCCAAGGAAGGGGGGGCACCGGGGAGCTGTTTTTT. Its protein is CASSQGRGGTGELFF.

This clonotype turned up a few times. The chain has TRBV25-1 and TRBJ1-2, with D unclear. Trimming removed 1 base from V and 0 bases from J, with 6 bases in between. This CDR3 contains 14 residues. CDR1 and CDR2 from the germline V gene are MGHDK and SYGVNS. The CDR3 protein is CASSELDANYGYTF. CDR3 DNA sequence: TGTGCCAGCAGTGAATTGGATGCTAACTATGGCTACACCTTC.

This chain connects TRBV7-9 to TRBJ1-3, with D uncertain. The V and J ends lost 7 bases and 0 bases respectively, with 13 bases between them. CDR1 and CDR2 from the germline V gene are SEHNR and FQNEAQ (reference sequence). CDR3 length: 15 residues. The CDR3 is CASTPTRNSGNTIYF. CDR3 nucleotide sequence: TGTGCCAGCACCCCGACACGTAACTCTGGAAACACCATATATTTT.

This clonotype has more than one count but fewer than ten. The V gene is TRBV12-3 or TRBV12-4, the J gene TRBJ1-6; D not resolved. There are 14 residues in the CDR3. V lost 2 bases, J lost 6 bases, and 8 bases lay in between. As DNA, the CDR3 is TGTGCCAGCAGTTTAAACCGCTTTAATTCACCCCTCCACTTT. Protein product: CASSLNRFNSPLHF.

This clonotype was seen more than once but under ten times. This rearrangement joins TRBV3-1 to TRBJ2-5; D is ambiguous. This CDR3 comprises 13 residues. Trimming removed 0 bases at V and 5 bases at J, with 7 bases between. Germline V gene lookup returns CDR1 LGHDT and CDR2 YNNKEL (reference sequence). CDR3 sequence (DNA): TGTGCCAGCAGCCAAGATCCCCCGGAGACCCAGTACTTC. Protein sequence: CASSQDPPETQYF.

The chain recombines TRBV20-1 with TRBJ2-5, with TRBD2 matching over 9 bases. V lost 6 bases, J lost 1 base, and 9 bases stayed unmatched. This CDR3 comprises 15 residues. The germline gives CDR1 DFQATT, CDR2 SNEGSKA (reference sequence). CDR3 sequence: CSANVTSGFQETQYF. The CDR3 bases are TGCAGTGCCAACGTGACTAGCGGATTCCAAGAGACCCAGTACTTC.

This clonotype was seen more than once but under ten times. CDR3 region: CASSLGTVSYEQYV. The CDR3 bases are TGTGCCAGCAGCTTAGGGACTGTCTCCTACGAGCAGTACGTC. The rearrangement uses TRBV7-2 and TRBJ2-7, with D possibly matching TRBD2 (5 bases). CDR3 length equals 14 residues. V dropped 1 base and J dropped 0 bases, with 7 bases sitting between them. The germline V gene has CDR1 SGHTA and CDR2 FQGNSA.

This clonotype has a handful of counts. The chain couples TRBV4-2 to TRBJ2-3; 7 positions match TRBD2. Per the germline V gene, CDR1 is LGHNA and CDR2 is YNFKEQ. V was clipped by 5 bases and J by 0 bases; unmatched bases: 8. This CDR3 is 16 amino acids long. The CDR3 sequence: CASSVRAGTSTDTQYF. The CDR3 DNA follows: TGTGCCAGCAGCGTTCGAGCGGGGACTAGCACAGATACGCAGTATTTT.

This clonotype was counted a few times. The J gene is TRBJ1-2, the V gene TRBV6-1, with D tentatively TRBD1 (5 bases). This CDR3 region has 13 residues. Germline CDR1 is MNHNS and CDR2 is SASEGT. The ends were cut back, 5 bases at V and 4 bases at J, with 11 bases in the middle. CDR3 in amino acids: CASSPAGTYGYTF. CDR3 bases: TGTGCCAGCAGTCCTGCAGGGACCTATGGCTACACCTTC.

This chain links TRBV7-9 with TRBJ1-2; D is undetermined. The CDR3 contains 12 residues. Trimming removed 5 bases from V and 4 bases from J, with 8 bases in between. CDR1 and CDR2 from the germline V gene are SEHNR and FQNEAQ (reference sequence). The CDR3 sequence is CASSDRPYGYTF. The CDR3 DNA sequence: TGTGCCAGCAGCGATAGACCCTATGGCTACACCTTC.

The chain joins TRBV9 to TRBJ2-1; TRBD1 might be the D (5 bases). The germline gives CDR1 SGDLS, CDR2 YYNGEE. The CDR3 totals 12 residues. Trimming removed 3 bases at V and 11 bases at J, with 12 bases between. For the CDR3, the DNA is TGTGCCAGCAGCGAAGAGCTGGGGCAGCAGTTCTTC. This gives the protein CASSEELGQQFF.

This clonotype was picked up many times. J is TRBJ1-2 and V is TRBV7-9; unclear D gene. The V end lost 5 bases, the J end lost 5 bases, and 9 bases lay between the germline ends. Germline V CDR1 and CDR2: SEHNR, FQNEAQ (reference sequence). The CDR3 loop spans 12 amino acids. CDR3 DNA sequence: TGTGCCAGCAGCCCGGACCCTTATGGCTACACCTTC. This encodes CASSPDPYGYTF.

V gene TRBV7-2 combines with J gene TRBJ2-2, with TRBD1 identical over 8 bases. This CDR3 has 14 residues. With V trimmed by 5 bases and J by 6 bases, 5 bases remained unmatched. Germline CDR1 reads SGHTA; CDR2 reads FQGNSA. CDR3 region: CASSPDRVAGELFF. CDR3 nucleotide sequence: TGTGCCAGCAGCCCGGACAGGGTCGCCGGGGAGCTGTTTTTT.

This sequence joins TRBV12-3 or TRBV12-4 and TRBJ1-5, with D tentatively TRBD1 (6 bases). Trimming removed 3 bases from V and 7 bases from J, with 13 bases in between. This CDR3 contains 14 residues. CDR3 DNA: TGTGCCAGCAGTTTCGGGCAGGGGTCCCAGCCCCAGCATTTT. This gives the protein CASSFGQGSQPQHF.

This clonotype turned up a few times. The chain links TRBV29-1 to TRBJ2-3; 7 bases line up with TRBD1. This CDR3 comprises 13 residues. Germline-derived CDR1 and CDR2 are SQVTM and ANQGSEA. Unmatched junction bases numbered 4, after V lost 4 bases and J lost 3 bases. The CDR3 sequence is CSVGQGGTDTQYF. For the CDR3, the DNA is TGCAGCGTTGGACAGGGCGGGACAGATACGCAGTATTTT.

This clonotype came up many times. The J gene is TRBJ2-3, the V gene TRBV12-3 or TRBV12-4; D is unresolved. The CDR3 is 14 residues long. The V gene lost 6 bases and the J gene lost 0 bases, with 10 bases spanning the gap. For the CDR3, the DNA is TGTGCCAGCAGCTCAGAAACTAGCACAGATACGCAGTATTTT. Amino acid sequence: CASSSETSTDTQYF.

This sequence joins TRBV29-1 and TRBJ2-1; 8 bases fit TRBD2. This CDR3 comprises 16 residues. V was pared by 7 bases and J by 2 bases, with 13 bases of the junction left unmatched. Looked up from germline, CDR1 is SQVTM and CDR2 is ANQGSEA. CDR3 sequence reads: CSDRGGTSRPYNEQFF. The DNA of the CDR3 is TGCAGCGACCGAGGGGGGACTAGTCGCCCCTACAATGAGCAGTTCTTC.

The CDR3, as DNA: TGTGCCACCAGTGACCCCCGGGGGGCAAGGAACAATGAGCAGTTCTTC. Translated: CATSDPRGARNNEQFF. The chain carries TRBV24-1 and TRBJ2-1; tentatively, D is TRBD2 (7 bases). CDR1 and CDR2 (germline): KGHDR, SFDVKD. The V and J ends lost 4 bases and 5 bases respectively, with 17 bases between them. The CDR3 has 16 amino acids.